This T cell receptor (beta chain) came from a study of vaccination and CD4 T cells after COVID-19. Study-wide context: Each participant underwent a two-dose regimen of either the BNT162b2 or the mRNA-1273 vaccine.

Concerning this clonotype itself: What it binds is not known.

Cultured CD4+ T cells had their DNA profiled by the Oncomine TCR Beta short-read assay. TCRdb re-called the PCR reads with MiXCR, one entry per CDR3 protein. The top ten clones hold 11% to 15% of a sample with 11,000 to 15,000 distinct CDR3 sequences, 60% of them seen once. The CDR3 has 14 amino acids. Germline V CDR1 and CDR2: DFQATT, SNEGSKA (reference sequence). Trimming pared 1 base from V and 6 bases from J, leaving 13 bases between. Regarding treatment: approximately 9-day PBMC culture with coronavirus spike peptide pools or control peptides (ViraFEST assay). Positive PCR tests dated from March to December 2020, predating US Alpha, Beta and Delta variants. Study results and limitations: Only after vaccination were a median roughly 90% of convalescents' reactive clones seen.

Sequenced: CD4+ T cells from blood, cultured in vitro. J is TRBJ1-5 and V is TRBV20-1; D possibly corresponds to TRBD1 (5 bases). The clonotype comes from a human donor who had recovered from COVID-19. The CDR3 sequence is CSARALAGGQPQHF. DNA of the CDR3: TGCAGTGCTAGAGCCCTAGCGGGGGGTCAGCCCCAGCATTTT.